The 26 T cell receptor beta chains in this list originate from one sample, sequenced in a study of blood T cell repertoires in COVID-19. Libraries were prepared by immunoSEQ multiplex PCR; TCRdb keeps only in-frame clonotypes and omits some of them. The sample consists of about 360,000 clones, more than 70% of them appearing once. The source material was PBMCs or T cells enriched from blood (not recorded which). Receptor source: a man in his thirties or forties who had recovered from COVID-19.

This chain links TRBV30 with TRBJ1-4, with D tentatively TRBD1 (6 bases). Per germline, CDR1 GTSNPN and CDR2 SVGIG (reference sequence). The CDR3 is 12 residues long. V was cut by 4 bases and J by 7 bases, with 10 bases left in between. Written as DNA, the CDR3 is TGTGCCTGGAACACAGGGTCTGAAAAACTGTTTTTT. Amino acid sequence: CAWNTGSEKLFF.

CDR3: CASSPGHSSFSGNTIYF. As DNA, the CDR3 is TGTGCCAGCTCACCGGGTCACAGCTCTTTCTCTGGAAACACCATATATTTT. This rearrangement joins TRBV18 to TRBJ1-3; D ambiguous. The germline V gene has CDR1 KGHSH and CDR2 LQKENI. The V end lost 3 bases, the J end lost 0 bases, and 15 bases lay between the germline ends. There are 17 residues in the CDR3.

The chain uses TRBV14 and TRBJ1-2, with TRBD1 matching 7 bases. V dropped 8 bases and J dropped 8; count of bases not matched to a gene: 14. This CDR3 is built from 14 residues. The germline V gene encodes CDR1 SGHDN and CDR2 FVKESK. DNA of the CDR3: TGTGCCAGCCAAGCAGAGTCAGGGGGAAGGGGCTACACCTTC. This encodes CASQAESGGRGYTF.

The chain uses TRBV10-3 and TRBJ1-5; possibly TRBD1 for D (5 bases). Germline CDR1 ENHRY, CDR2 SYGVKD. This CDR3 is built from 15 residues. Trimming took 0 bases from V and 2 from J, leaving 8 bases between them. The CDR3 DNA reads TGTGCCATCAGTGAGTCCGGGGGTCGCAATCAGCCCCAGCATTTT. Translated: CAISESGGRNQPQHF.

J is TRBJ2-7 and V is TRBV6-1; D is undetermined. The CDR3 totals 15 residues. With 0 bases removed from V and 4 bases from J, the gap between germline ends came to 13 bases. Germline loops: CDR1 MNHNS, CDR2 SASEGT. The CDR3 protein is CASSEASSLTYEQYF. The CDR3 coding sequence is TGTGCCAGCAGTGAAGCTAGCAGCCTCACTTACGAGCAGTACTTC.

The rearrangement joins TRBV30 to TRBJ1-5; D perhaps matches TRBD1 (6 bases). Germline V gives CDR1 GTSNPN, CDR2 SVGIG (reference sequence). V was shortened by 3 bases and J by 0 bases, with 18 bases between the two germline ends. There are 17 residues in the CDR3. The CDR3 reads CAWSAGQRFNSNQPQHF. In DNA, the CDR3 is TGTGCCTGGAGCGCCGGACAGAGATTTAATAGCAATCAGCCCCAGCATTTT.

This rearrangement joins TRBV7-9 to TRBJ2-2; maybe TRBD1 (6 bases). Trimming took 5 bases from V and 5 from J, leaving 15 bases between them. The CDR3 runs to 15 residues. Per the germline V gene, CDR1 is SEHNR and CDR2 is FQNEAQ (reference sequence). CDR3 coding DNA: TGTGCCAGCAGCCGCCCGTTAACAGGGACCGGGGAGCTGTTTTTT. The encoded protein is CASSRPLTGTGELFF.

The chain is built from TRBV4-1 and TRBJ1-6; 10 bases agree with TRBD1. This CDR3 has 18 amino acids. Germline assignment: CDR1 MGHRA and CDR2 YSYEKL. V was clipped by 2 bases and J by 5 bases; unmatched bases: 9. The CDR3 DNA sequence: TGCGCCAGCAGCCAACGACAGGGGGCTAAGGGCGATAATTCACCCCTCCACTTT. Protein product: CASSQRQGAKGDNSPLHF.

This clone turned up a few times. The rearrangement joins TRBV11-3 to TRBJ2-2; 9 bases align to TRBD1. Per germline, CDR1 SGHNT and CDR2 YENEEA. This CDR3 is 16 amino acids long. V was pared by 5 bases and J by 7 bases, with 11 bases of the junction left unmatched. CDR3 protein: CASSHRDRDRVGELFF. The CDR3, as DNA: TGTGCCAGCAGCCACCGGGACAGGGATAGGGTCGGGGAGCTGTTTTTT.

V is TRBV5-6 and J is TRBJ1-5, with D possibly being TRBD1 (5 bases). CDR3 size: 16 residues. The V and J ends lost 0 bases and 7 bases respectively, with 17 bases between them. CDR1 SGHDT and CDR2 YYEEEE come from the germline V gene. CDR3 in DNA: TGTGCCAGCAGCTTGGGCGGTGGCAGGGTGAACCAGCCCCAGCATTTT. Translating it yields CASSLGGGRVNQPQHF.

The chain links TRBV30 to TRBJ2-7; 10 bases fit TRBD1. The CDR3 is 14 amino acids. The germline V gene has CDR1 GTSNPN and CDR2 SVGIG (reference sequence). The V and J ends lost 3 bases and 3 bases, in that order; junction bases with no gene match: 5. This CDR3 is CAWSAGTGDYEQYF. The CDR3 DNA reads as TGTGCCTGGAGCGCCGGGACAGGGGACTACGAGCAGTACTTC.

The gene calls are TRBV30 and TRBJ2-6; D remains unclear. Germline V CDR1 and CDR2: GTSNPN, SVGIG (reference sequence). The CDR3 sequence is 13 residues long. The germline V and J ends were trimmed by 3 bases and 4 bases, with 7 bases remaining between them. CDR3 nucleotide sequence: TGTGCCTGGAGGAACTCGGGGGCCAACGTCCTGACTTTC. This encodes CAWRNSGANVLTF.

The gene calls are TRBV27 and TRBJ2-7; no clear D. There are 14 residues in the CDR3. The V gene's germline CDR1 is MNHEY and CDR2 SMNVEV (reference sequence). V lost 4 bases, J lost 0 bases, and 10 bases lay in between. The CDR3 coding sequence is TGTGCCAGCAGTTCGTTGACATACTCCTACGAGCAGTACTTC. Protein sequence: CASSSLTYSYEQYF.

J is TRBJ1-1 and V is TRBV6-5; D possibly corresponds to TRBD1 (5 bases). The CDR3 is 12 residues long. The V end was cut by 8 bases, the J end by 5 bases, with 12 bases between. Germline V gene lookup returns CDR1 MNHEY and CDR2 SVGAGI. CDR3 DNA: TGTGCCAGCGGGAAGGGGAATACTGAAGCTTTCTTT. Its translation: CASGKGNTEAFF.

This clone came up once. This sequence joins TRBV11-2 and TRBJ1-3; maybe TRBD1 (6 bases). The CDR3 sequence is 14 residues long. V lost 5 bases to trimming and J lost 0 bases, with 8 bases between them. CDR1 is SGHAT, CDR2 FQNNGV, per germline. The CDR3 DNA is TGTGCCAGCAGCCGGGACACCTCTGGAAACACCATATATTTT. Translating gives CASSRDTSGNTIYF. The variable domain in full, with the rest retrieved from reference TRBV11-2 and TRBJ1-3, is EAGVAQSPRYKIIEKRQSVAFWCNPISGHATLYWYQQILGQGPKLLIQFQNNGVVDDSQLPKDRFSAERLKGVDSTLKIQPAKLEDSAVYLCASSRDTSGNTIYFGEGSWLTVV.

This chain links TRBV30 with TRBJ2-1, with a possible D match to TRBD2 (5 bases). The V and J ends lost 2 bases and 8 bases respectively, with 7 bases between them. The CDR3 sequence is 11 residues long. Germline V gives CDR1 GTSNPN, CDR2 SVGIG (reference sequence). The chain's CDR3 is CAWSMRDEQFF. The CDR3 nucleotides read TGTGCCTGGAGTATGAGGGATGAGCAGTTCTTC.

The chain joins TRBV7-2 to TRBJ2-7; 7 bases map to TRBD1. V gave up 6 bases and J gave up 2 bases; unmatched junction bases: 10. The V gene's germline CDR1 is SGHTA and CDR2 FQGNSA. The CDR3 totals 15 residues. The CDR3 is CASSSVGQGAYEQYF. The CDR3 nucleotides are TGTGCCAGCAGTTCGGTTGGGCAGGGGGCCTACGAGCAGTACTTC.

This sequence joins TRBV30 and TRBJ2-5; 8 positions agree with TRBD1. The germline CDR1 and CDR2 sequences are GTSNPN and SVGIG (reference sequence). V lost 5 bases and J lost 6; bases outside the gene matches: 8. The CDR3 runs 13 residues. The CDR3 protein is CAWGADRGQTQYF. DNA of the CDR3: TGTGCCTGGGGGGCCGACAGGGGACAGACCCAGTACTTC.

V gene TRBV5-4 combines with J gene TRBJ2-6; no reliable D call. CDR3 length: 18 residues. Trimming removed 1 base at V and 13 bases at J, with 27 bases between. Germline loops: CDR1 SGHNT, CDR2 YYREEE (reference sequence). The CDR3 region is CASSLPGLSSGGLGVLTF. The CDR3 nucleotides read TGTGCCAGCAGCTTGCCAGGATTGAGCTCTGGTGGTCTGGGTGTCCTGACTTTC.

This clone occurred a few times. DNA of the CDR3: TGTGCCAGCAGCCCGACAGGGGGCGAGCAGTACTTC. Residues: CASSPTGGEQYF. The chain recombines TRBV6-5 with TRBJ2-7; 9 bases fit TRBD1. After removal of 6 bases from V and 6 bases from J, the junction contained 3 bases not matched to a gene. Germline V lookup: CDR1 MNHEY, CDR2 SVGAGI. There are 12 residues in the CDR3.

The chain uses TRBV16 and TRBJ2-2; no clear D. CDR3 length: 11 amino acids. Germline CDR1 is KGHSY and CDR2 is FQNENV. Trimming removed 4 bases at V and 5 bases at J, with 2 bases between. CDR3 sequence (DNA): TGTGCCAGCAGCCCAACCGGGGAGCTGTTTTTT. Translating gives CASSPTGELFF.

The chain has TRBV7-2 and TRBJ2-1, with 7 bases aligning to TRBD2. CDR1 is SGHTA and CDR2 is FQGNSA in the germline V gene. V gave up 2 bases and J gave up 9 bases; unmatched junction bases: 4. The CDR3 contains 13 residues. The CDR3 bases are TGTGCCAGCAGCTTACCCGGCGGGAGTGAGCAGTTCTTC. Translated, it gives CASSLPGGSEQFF.

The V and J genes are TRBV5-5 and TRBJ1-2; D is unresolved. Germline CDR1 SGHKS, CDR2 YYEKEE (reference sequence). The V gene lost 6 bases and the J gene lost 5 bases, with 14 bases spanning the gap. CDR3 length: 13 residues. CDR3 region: CASTLGAEYGYTF. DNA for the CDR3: TGTGCCAGCACCCTCGGAGCGGAGTATGGCTACACCTTC.

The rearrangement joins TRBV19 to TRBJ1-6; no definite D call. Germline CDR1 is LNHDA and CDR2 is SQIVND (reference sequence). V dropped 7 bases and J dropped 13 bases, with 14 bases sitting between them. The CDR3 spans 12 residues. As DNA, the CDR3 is TGTGCCAGTACAATCCGGGGTAACCCCCTCCACTTT. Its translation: CASTIRGNPLHF. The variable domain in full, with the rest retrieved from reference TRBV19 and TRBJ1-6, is DGGITQSPKYLFRKEGQNVTLSCEQNLNHDAMYWYRQDPGQGLRLIYYSQIVNDFQKGDIAEGYSVSREKKESFPLTVTSAQKNPTAFYLCASTIRGNPLHFGNGTRLTVT.

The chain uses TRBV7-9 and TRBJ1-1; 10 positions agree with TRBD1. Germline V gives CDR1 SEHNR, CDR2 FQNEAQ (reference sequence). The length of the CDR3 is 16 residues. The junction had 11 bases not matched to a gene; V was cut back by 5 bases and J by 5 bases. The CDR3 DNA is TGTGCCAGCAGCCGGAACCGGGACAGGGGAATAACTGAAGCTTTCTTT. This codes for CASSRNRDRGITEAFF.

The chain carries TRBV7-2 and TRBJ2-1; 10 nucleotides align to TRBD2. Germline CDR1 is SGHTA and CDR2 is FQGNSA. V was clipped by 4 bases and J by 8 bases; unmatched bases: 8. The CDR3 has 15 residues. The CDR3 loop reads CASSSPSGGADEQFF. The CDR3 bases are TGTGCCAGCAGCTCACCGAGCGGGGGGGCCGATGAGCAGTTCTTC. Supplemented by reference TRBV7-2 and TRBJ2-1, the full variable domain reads GAGVSQSPSNKVTEKGKDVELRCDPISGHTALYWYRQSLGQGLEFLIYFQGNSAPDKSGLPSDRFSAERTGGSVSTLTIQRTQQEDSAVYLCASSSPSGGADEQFFGPGTRLTVL.